Listed here is a single T cell receptor beta chain. What it binds is unknown. The sample comes from a study of cytomegalovirus exposure and HLA in healthy donors. The study's findings and limits: An analysis was carried out later, and it reportedly showed fewer N-insertions in an Asian-associated ancestry cluster than the approximately 700-donor mean. Accounts indicate the classifier identified cytomegalovirus status with strong specificity and sensitivity.

The PCR was carried out with 60 Vbeta primers and 13 Jbeta primers. Method: immunoSEQ multiplex PCR; TCRdb's copy keeps in-frame clones and lacks some. The table has under 150,000 clones, around 76% seen once. Germline CDR1 is SGHDT and CDR2 is YYEEEE. Trimming removed 4 bases from V and 2 bases from J; junction bases left unmatched: 12. The CDR3 is 17 amino acids. The origin of this receptor is a man aged 18-30 years in good health and CMV-seronegative. The chain joins TRBV5-6 to TRBJ2-3; 8 nucleotides agree with TRBD2. The sequencing input was PBMCs. The CDR3 DNA reads as TGTGCCAGCAGCCCTCCCCCCCCGCGGGGGGCCACAGATACGCAGTATTTT. It codes for CASSPPPPRGATDTQYF.